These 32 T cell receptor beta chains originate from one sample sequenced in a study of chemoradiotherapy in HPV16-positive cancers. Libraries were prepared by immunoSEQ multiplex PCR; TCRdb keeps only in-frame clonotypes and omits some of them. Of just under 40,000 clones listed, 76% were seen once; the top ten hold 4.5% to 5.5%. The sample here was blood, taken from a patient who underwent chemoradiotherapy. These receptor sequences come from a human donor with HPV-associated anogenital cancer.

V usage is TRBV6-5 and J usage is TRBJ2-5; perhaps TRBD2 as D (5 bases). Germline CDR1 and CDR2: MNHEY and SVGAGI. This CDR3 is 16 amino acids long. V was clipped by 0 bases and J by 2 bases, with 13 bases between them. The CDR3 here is CASSYSVGVHQETQYF. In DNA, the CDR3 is TGTGCCAGCAGTTACTCGGTGGGAGTGCATCAAGAGACCCAGTACTTC.

The DNA of the CDR3 is TGTGCCAGCTCACCACCGGGGGGAACCGGGGAGCTGTTTTTT. It translates to CASSPPGGTGELFF. The chain has TRBV18 and TRBJ2-2; tentative D call: TRBD2 (6 bases). V lost 0 bases to trimming and J lost 5 bases, with 7 bases between them. This CDR3 spans 14 amino acids. The V gene's germline CDR1 is KGHSH and CDR2 LQKENI.

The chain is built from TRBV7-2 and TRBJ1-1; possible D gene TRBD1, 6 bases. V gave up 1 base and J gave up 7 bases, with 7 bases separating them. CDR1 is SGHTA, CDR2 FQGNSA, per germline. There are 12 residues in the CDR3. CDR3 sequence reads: CASSLVGGEAFF. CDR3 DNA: TGTGCCAGCAGCTTAGTAGGGGGTGAAGCTTTCTTT.

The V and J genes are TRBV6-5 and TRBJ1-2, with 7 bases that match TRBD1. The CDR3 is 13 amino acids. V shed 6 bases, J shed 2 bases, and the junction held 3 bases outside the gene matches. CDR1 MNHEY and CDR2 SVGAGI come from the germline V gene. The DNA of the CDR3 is TGTGCCAGCAGAATGGACAGGAACTATGGCTACACCTTC. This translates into CASRMDRNYGYTF.

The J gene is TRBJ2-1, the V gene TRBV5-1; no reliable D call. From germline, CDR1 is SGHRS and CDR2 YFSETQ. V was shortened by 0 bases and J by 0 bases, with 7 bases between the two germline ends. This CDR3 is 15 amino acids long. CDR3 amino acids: CASSLGPSSYNEQFF. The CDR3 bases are TGCGCCAGCAGCTTGGGACCTAGCTCCTACAATGAGCAGTTCTTC.

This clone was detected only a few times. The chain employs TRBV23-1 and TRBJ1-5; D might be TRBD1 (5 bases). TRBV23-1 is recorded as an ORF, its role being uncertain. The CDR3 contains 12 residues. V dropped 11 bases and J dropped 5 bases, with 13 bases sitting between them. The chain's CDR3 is CAGLQGYQPQHF. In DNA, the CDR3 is TGCGCCGGTCTGCAGGGATATCAGCCCCAGCATTTT.

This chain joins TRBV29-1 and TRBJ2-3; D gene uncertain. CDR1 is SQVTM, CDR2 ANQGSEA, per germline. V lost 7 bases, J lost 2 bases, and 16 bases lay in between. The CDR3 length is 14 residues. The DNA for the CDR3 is TGCAGCGCATCGACTCTCACTAACACAGATACGCAGTATTTT. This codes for CSASTLTNTDTQYF.

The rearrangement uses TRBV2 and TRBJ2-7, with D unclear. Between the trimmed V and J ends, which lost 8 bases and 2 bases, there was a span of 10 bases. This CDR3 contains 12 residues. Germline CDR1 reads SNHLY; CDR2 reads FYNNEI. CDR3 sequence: CASVSRTYEQYF. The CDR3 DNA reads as TGTGCCAGCGTCTCCAGAACCTACGAGCAGTACTTC.

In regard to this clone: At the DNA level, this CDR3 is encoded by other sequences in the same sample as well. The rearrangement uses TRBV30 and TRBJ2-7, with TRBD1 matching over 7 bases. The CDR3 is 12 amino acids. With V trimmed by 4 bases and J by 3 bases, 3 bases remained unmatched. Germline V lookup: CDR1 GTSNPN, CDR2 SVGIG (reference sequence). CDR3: CAWKQGSYEQYF. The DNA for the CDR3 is TGTGCCTGGAAACAGGGGAGCTACGAGCAGTACTTC. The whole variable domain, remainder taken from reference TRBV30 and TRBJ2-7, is SQTIHQWPATLVQPVGSPLSLECTVEGTSNPNLYWYRQAAGRGLQLLFYSVGIGQISSEVPQNLSASRPQDRQFILSSKKLLLSDSGFYLCAWKQGSYEQYFGPGTRLTVT.

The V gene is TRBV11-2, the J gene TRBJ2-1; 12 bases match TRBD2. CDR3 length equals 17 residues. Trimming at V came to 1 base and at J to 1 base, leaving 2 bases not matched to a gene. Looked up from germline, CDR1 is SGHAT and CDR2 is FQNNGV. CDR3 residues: CASSLGTSGDSYNEQFF. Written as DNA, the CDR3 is TGTGCCAGCAGCTTAGGGACTAGCGGGGATTCCTACAATGAGCAGTTCTTC.

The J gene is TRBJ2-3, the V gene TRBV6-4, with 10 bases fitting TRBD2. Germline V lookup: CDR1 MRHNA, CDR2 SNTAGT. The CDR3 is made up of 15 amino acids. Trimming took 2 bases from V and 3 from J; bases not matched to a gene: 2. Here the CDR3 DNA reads TGTGCCAGCAGTGACACAGCGGGGGGGACAGATACGCAGTATTTT. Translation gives CASSDTAGGTDTQYF.

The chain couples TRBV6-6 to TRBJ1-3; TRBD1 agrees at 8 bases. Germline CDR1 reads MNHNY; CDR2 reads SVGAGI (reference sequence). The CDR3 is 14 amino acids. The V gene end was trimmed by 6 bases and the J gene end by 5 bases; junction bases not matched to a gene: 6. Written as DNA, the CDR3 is TGTGCCAGCAGCTCAGGGGGCATCAGAAACACCATATATTTT. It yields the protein CASSSGGIRNTIYF.

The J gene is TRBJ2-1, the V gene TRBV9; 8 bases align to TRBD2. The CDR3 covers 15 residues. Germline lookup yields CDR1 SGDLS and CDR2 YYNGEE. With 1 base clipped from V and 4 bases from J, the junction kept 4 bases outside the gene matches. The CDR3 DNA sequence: TGTGCCAGCAGCGTATCGGCGGGGGGTTACAATGAGCAGTTCTTC. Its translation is CASSVSAGGYNEQFF.

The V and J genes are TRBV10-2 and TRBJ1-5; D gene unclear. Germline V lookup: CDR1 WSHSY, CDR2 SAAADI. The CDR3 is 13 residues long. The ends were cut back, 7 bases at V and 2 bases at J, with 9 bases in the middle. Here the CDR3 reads CASKDSRNQPQHF. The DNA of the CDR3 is TGCGCCAGCAAGGACTCCCGCAATCAGCCCCAGCATTTT.

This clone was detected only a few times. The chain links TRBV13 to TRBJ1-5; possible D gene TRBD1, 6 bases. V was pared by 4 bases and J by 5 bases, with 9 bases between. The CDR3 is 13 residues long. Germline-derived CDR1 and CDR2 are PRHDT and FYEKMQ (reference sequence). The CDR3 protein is CASSSDRYQPQHF. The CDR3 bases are TGTGCCAGCAGCTCGGACAGATATCAGCCCCAGCATTTT.

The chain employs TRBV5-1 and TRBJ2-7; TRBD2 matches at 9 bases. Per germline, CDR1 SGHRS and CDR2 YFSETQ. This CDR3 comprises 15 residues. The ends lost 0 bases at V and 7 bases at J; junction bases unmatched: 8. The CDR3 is CASSLAGGGAEEQYF. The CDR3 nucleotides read TGCGCCAGCAGCTTGGCCGGCGGGGGGGCGGAAGAGCAGTACTTC.

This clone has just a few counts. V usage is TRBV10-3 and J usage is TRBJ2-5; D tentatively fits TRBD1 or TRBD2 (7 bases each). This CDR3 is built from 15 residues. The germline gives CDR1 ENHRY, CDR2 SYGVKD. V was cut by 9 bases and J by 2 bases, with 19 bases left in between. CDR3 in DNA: TGTGCCATTCGAACGACAGGGAGGGCACAAGAGACCCAGTACTTC. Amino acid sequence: CAIRTTGRAQETQYF.

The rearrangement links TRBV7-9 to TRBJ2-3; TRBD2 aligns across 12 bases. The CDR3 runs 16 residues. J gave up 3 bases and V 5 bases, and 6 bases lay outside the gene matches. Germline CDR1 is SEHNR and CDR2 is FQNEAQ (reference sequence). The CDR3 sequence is CASSPGLAGTTDTQYF. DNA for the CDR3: TGTGCCAGCAGCCCCGGACTAGCGGGGACAACAGATACGCAGTATTTT.

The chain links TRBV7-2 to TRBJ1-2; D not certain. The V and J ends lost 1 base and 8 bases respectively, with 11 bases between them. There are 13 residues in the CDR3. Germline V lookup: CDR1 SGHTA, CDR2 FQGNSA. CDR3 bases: TGTGCCAGCAGCTTAGATGGTCGAAGAGGCTACACCTTC. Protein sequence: CASSLDGRRGYTF.

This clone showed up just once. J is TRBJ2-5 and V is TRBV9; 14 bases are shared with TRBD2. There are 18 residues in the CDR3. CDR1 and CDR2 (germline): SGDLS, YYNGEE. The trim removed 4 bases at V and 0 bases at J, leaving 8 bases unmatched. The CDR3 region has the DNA TGTGCCAGCAGCCCCCGGACTAGCGGGGGGTCGTACCAAGAGACCCAGTACTTC. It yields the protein CASSPRTSGGSYQETQYF.

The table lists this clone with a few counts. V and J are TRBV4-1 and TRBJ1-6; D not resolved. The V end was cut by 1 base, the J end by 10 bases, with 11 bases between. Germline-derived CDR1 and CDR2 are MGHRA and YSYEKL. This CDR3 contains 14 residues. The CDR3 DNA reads TGCGCCAGCAGCCAAGGCCGGGTTCGGTCACCCCTCCACTTT. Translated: CASSQGRVRSPLHF.

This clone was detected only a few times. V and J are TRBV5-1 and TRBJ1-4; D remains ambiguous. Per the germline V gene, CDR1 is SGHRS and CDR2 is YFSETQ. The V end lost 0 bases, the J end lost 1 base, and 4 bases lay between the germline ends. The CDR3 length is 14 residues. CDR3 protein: CASSLGGTNEKLFF. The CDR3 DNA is TGCGCCAGCAGCTTGGGAGGAACTAATGAAAAACTGTTTTTT.

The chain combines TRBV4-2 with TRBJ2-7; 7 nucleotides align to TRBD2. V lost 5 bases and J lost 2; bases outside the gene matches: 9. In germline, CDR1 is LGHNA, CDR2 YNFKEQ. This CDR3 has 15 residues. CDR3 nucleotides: TGTGCCAGCAGCTACTGGGCTAGCGGAACCTACGAGCAGTACTTC. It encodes CASSYWASGTYEQYF.

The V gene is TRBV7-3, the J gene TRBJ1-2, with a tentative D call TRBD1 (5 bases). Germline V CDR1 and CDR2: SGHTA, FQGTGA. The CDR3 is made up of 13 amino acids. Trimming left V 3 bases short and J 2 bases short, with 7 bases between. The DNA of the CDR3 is TGTGCCAGCAGCTTCAGGGTGAACTATGGCTACACCTTC. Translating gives CASSFRVNYGYTF.

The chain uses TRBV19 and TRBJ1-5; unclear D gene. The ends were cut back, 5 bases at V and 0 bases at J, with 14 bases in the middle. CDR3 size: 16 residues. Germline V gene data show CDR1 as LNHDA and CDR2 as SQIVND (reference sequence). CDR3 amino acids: CASSGPGFYSNQPQHF. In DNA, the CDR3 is TGTGCCAGTAGTGGGCCGGGCTTTTATAGCAATCAGCCCCAGCATTTT.

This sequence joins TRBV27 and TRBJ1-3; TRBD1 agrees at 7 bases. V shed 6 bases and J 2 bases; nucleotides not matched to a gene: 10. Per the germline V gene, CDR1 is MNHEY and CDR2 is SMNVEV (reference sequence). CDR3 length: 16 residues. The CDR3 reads CASSPDRQGAGNTIYF. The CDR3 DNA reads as TGTGCCAGCAGCCCCGACAGGCAGGGGGCTGGAAACACCATATATTTT.

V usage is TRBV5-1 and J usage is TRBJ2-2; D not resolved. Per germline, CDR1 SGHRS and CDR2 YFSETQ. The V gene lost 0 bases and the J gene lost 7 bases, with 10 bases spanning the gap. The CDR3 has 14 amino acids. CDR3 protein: CASSLDPSDGELFF. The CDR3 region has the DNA TGCGCCAGCAGCTTGGATCCGTCCGACGGGGAGCTGTTTTTT. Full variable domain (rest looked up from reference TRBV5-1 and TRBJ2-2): KAGVTQTPRYLIKTRGQQVTLSCSPISGHRSVSWYQQTPGQGLQFLFEYFSETQRNKGNFPGRFSGRQFSNSRSEMNVSTLELGDSALYLCASSLDPSDGELFFGEGSRLTVL.

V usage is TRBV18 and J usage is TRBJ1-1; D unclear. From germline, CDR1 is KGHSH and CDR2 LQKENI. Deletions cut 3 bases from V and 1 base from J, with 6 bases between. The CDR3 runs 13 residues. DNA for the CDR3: TGTGCCAGCTCACCGGGGAGGAACACTGAAGCTTTCTTT. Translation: CASSPGRNTEAFF.

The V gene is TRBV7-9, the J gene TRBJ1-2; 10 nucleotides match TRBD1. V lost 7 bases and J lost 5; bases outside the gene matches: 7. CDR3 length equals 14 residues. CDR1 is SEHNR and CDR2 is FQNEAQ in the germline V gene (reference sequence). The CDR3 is CASTLGQGGYGYTF. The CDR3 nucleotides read TGTGCCAGCACCCTCGGACAGGGGGGTTATGGCTACACCTTC.

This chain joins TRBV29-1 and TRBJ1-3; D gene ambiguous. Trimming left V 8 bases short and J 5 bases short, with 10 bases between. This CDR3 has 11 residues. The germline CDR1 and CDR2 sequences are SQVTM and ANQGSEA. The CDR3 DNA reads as TGCAGCCCCGAGCGAAGAAACACCATATATTTT. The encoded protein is CSPERRNTIYF.

The CDR3 sequence is CAAGDPRYEQYF. The CDR3 coding sequence is TGTGCCGCAGGGGACCCTCGGTACGAGCAGTACTTC. The chain links TRBV28 to TRBJ2-7, with a possible D match to TRBD1 (6 bases). The CDR3 consists of 12 residues. V was trimmed by 11 bases and J by 4 bases, leaving 15 bases between them. Germline V CDR1 and CDR2: MDHEN, SYDVKM.

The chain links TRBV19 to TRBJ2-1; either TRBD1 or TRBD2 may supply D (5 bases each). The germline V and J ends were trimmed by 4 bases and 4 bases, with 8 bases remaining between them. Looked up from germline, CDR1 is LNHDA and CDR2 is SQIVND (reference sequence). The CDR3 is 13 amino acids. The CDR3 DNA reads TGTGCCAGTAGTAAAGGGACGTACAATGAGCAGTTCTTC. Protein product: CASSKGTYNEQFF. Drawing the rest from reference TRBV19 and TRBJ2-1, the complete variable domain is DGGITQSPKYLFRKEGQNVTLSCEQNLNHDAMYWYRQDPGQGLRLIYYSQIVNDFQKGDIAEGYSVSREKKESFPLTVTSAQKNPTAFYLCASSKGTYNEQFFGPGTRLTVL.